What follows are 22 T cell receptor beta chains derived from one specimen sequenced in a study of cytomegalovirus exposure and HLA in healthy donors. It was with 60 Vbeta and 13 Jbeta primers that the PCR ran. Assay used: immunoSEQ multiplex PCR; TCRdb lists only in-frame clones, some missing. Altogether about 190,000 clones are present, around 75% being singletons, with the ten largest covering around 3.3%. The sequenced material came from PBMCs. These receptors came from a woman younger than 45 in good health and CMV-seropositive.

The V gene is TRBV7-9, the J gene TRBJ2-1, with 11 bases lining up with TRBD2. This CDR3 comprises 15 residues. In germline, CDR1 is SEHNR, CDR2 FQNEAQ (reference sequence). V dropped 7 bases and J dropped 4; count of bases not matched to a gene: 6. CDR3 in DNA: TGTGCCAGCATCACCGGGACTAGCGGTTACAATGAGCAGTTCTTC. Translating gives CASITGTSGYNEQFF.

J is TRBJ2-7 and V is TRBV7-9; TRBD1 matches 12 bases. Trimming cost V 5 bases and J 2 bases; bases outside gene matches: 4. The CDR3 totals 15 residues. CDR1 is SEHNR and CDR2 is FQNEAQ in the germline V gene (reference sequence). The CDR3 here is CASSERDRGPYEQYF. In DNA form, the CDR3 reads TGTGCCAGCAGCGAGAGGGACAGGGGGCCCTACGAGCAGTACTTC.

V is TRBV4-1 and J is TRBJ2-7, with TRBD1 matching over 8 bases. The V segment lost 0 bases and the J segment 4 bases; nucleotides outside the gene matches: 11. The CDR3 sequence is 17 residues long. In germline, CDR1 is MGHRA, CDR2 YSYEKL. DNA of the CDR3: TGCGCCAGCAGCCAAGATCCAACCGGGACAGGACGTTACGAGCAGTACTTC. Residues: CASSQDPTGTGRYEQYF.

This clone was observed a handful of times. J is TRBJ2-5 and V is TRBV15; 7 positions agree with TRBD2. Germline V lookup: CDR1 LNHNV, CDR2 YYDKDF (reference sequence). J gave up 5 bases and V 5 bases, and 23 bases lay outside the gene matches. This CDR3 contains 19 residues. Written as DNA, the CDR3 is TGTGCCACCAGCTCCCGATGGGGACTACCTGCGACCCGTCATGAGACCCAGTACTTC. Translation gives CATSSRWGLPATRHETQYF. Full variable domain (rest looked up from reference TRBV15 and TRBJ2-5): DAMVIQNPRYQVTQFGKPVTLSCSQTLNHNVMYWYQQKSSQAPKLLFHYYDKDFNNEADTPDNFQSRRPNTSFCFLDIRSPGLGDTAMYLCATSSRWGLPATRHETQYFGPGTRLLVL.

This chain connects TRBV5-1 to TRBJ2-7; possible D gene TRBD1, 6 bases. V was shortened by 2 bases and J by 5 bases, with 14 bases between the two germline ends. Germline V CDR1 and CDR2: SGHRS, YFSETQ. The CDR3 contains 14 residues. The CDR3 sequence is CASSFRDIFHEQYF. As DNA, the CDR3 is TGCGCCAGCAGCTTCCGGGACATATTCCACGAGCAGTACTTC.

This chain links TRBV28 with TRBJ1-5; 8 bases fit TRBD1. The CDR3 covers 17 residues. Losses at the gene ends were 8 bases for V and 7 bases for J; bases not matched to a gene: 19. Germline V CDR1 and CDR2: MDHEN, SYDVKM. CDR3 DNA: TGTGCCAGCCGCAGAAGGGACGGTGACCCAGGGGGCCAGCCCCAGCATTTT. It encodes CASRRRDGDPGGQPQHF.

The CDR3 protein is CASSRVSSTDTQYF. CDR3 DNA: TGTGCCAGCTCCCGGGTATCGAGCACAGATACGCAGTATTTT. V is TRBV18 and J is TRBJ2-3; D remains ambiguous. The V and J ends lost 6 bases and 0 bases respectively, with 10 bases between them. Per germline, CDR1 KGHSH and CDR2 LQKENI. This CDR3 spans 14 amino acids.

This chain connects TRBV13 to TRBJ2-1, with 8 positions matching TRBD2. The CDR3 is made up of 13 amino acids. Trimming removed 2 bases from V and 8 bases from J; junction bases left unmatched: 2. From germline, CDR1 is PRHDT and CDR2 FYEKMQ (reference sequence). CDR3 residues: CASSLTSGDEQFF. As DNA, the CDR3 is TGTGCCAGCAGCTTAACTAGCGGCGATGAGCAGTTCTTC.

The chain uses TRBV27 and TRBJ1-5, with TRBD1 identical over 8 bases. Germline lookup yields CDR1 MNHEY and CDR2 SMNVEV (reference sequence). Losses at the gene ends were 5 bases for V and 5 bases for J; bases not matched to a gene: 5. This CDR3 has 14 residues. CDR3 DNA: TGTGCCAGCAGTCCCCGACAGGGGCATCAGCCCCAGCATTTT. This sequence encodes CASSPRQGHQPQHF.

The chain joins TRBV6-1 to TRBJ1-3, with 7 bases lining up with TRBD1. The CDR3 covers 15 residues. V dropped 5 bases and J dropped 2; count of bases not matched to a gene: 6. The germline V gene encodes CDR1 MNHNS and CDR2 SASEGT. The CDR3: CASSRQGKTGNTIYF. The CDR3 DNA reads TGTGCCAGCAGTCGACAGGGAAAAACTGGAAACACCATATATTTT.

The gene calls are TRBV7-6 and TRBJ2-5, with D perhaps TRBD2 (6 bases). The J call may be in error: the DNA end matches TRBJ2-7 better. This CDR3 has 13 amino acids. Germline values: CDR1 SGHVS, CDR2 FNYEAQ. This CDR3 is CASSGTQLDEQYF. DNA for the CDR3: TGTGCCAGCAGCGGGACTCAGTTGGACGAGCAGTACTTC.

This clone was observed a few times. The chain carries TRBV7-9 and TRBJ2-5, with D unresolved. The V gene lost 8 bases and the J gene lost 0 bases, with 7 bases spanning the gap. The CDR3 sequence is 12 residues long. The V gene's germline CDR1 is SEHNR and CDR2 FQNEAQ (reference sequence). CDR3 nucleotide sequence: TGTGCCAGCCACTTGTACCAAGAGACCCAGTACTTC. It yields the protein CASHLYQETQYF.

This sequence joins TRBV6-5 and TRBJ2-7, with 7 bases matching TRBD2. V was pared by 5 bases and J by 3 bases, with 7 bases of the junction left unmatched. In germline, CDR1 is MNHEY, CDR2 SVGAGI. This CDR3 has 14 amino acids. CDR3 protein: CASSESGLIYEQYF. DNA for the CDR3: TGTGCCAGCAGTGAATCGGGACTAATCTACGAGCAGTACTTC.

This clone was seen a few times. The rearrangement joins TRBV28 to TRBJ1-2, with 7 bases lining up with TRBD1. V shed 5 bases and J 8 bases; nucleotides not matched to a gene: 8. This CDR3 is 13 amino acids long. Germline V gene lookup returns CDR1 MDHEN and CDR2 SYDVKM. The CDR3 DNA follows: TGTGCCAGCAGTCGCGGACAGGCTTGCGGCTACACCTTC. The encoded protein is CASSRGQACGYTF.

The chain recombines TRBV2 with TRBJ2-7; D perhaps matches TRBD1 (6 bases). This CDR3 contains 16 residues. Germline lookup yields CDR1 SNHLY and CDR2 FYNNEI. Trimming stripped 2 bases from V and 2 bases from J, with 16 bases between. The CDR3 is CASSERWVGATYEQYF. CDR3 coding DNA: TGTGCCAGCAGTGAAAGATGGGTGGGGGCCACCTACGAGCAGTACTTC.

The chain is built from TRBV5-1 and TRBJ1-1; a weak D match, TRBD1 (6 bases). The germline CDR1 and CDR2 sequences are SGHRS and YFSETQ. CDR3 length: 15 residues. The V end lost 0 bases, the J end lost 5 bases, and 14 bases lay between the germline ends. CDR3 loop: CASSLEATRGTEAFF. The CDR3 region has the DNA TGCGCCAGCAGCTTGGAGGCGACAAGGGGGACTGAAGCTTTCTTT.

This clone was counted a single time. The CDR3 nucleotides read TGCGCCAGCAGCTTGATAGCCGACGAGCAGTACTTC. Its translation: CASSLIADEQYF. The V and J genes are TRBV5-1 and TRBJ2-5; D remains unclear. Matching the DNA end better, TRBJ2-7 makes the J call doubtful. The germline gives CDR1 SGHRS, CDR2 YFSETQ. The CDR3 length is 12 residues.

J is TRBJ2-7 and V is TRBV13; the match to TRBD2 covers 10 bases. The V segment lost 5 bases and the J segment 6 bases; nucleotides outside the gene matches: 13. This CDR3 contains 16 residues. Germline-derived CDR1 and CDR2 are PRHDT and FYEKMQ (reference sequence). The DNA for the CDR3 is TGTGCCAGCAGCCTATCAAGCGGGAGGGCCTCGTTCGAGCAGTACTTC. This translates into CASSLSSGRASFEQYF. Variable domain in full (rest from reference TRBV13 and TRBJ2-7): AAGVIQSPRHLIKEKRETATLKCYPIPRHDTVYWYQQGPGQDPQFLISFYEKMQSDKGSIPDRFSAQQFSDYHSELNMSSLELGDSALYFCASSLSSGRASFEQYFGPGTRLTVT.

Remarks on this clone: A read error is likely, as this CDR3 ends without the conserved phenylalanine or tryptophan. The V call is TRBV28, the J call TRBJ1-1; possible D gene TRBD1, 5 bases. V was trimmed by 7 bases and J by 1 base, leaving 10 bases between them. Germline V gene sequence: CDR1 MDHEN, CDR2 SYDVKM. The CDR3 has 13 amino acids. In DNA form, the CDR3 reads TGTGCCAGCACCCCTAGGGGGAACACTGAAGCTTTCCTT. Translation gives CASTPRGNTEAFL.

The chain combines TRBV4-1 with TRBJ2-2; the match to TRBD2 covers 12 bases. The germline V gene encodes CDR1 MGHRA and CDR2 YSYEKL. The V and J ends lost 6 bases and 6 bases, in that order; junction bases with no gene match: 5. This CDR3 region has 15 residues. CDR3 region: CASRDPSGRAGELFF. CDR3 sequence (DNA): TGCGCCAGCAGGGATCCTAGCGGGAGGGCCGGGGAGCTGTTTTTT.

This chain joins TRBV2 and TRBJ2-2; perhaps TRBD1 as D (6 bases). The CDR3 has 17 amino acids. V dropped 8 bases and J dropped 1 base, with 20 bases sitting between them. From germline, CDR1 is SNHLY and CDR2 FYNNEI. The CDR3 region is CASAKSRDTLNTGELFF. CDR3 in DNA: TGTGCCAGCGCTAAGTCCCGGGACACCCTGAACACCGGGGAGCTGTTTTTT.

The rearrangement uses TRBV28 and TRBJ2-1; D not certain. V lost 3 bases and J lost 7, with 10 bases in between. Germline CDR1 and CDR2: MDHEN and SYDVKM. CDR3 size: 13 residues. The CDR3 region has the DNA TGTGCCAGCAGTTTTTCCCTAAGTAATGAGCAGTTCTTC. It specifies CASSFSLSNEQFF.